The 21 T cell receptor beta chains given below trace back to one sample, sequenced in a study of T cell repertoires in cytomegalovirus infection. For these TCRs, the target antigens are not known. TCRdb re-analysed the reads in MiXCR, keeping a single row per CDR3 protein. The table has more than 20,000 distinct CDR3 sequences, approximately 22% seen once. The sequences come from CD8+ T cells from cultured PBMCs, collected from culture after CMV antigen stimulation. The receptors here all came from a human donor in good health (CMV status not recorded). Some clones in this sample may be carry-over from other donors' samples.

This clonotype was seen once. Since a much larger clone is just one base distant, this may be a read error. The V gene is TRBV20-1, the J gene TRBJ1-4; TRBD1 matches 10 bases. This CDR3 comprises 19 residues. The V gene end was trimmed by 0 bases and the J gene end by 8 bases; junction bases not matched to a gene: 18. In germline, CDR1 is DFQATT, CDR2 SNEGSKA (reference sequence). CDR3 DNA: TGCAGTGCTAGAGATCAGACAGGGGGCCTGGTGTTTGAGATGGAAAAACTGTTTTTT. Protein sequence: CSARDQTGGLVFEMEKLFF.

There are many counts of this clonotype. The chain recombines TRBV7-2 with TRBJ2-7, with 8 bases lining up with TRBD2. Looked up from germline, CDR1 is SGHTA and CDR2 is FQGNSA. This CDR3 comprises 16 residues. The V gene end was trimmed by 5 bases and the J gene end by 2 bases; junction bases not matched to a gene: 11. CDR3 DNA sequence: TGTGCCAGCAGCGCCCGCTCCGCGGGGGGACCCTACGAGCAGTACTTC. It is translated as CASSARSAGGPYEQYF.

This clonotype was observed a handful of times. The J gene is TRBJ2-6, the V gene TRBV6-9, with 9 bases matching TRBD1. V shed 7 bases, J shed 0 bases, and the junction held 10 bases outside the gene matches. The CDR3 loop spans 18 amino acids. In germline, CDR1 is MNHGY, CDR2 SVAAGI. CDR3 bases: TGTGCCAGCACTAAGGGACAGGGACTAAGCTCTGGGGCCAACGTCCTGACTTTC. Protein product: CASTKGQGLSSGANVLTF.

The genes are TRBV15 and TRBJ2-1, with D unresolved. The germline V gene encodes CDR1 LNHNV and CDR2 YYDKDF (reference sequence). V was clipped by 5 bases and J by 8 bases, with 10 bases between them. This CDR3 has 12 residues. DNA of the CDR3: TGTGCCACCAGCTGGTCGGGCCATGAGCAGTTCTTC. Translation: CATSWSGHEQFF. Full variable domain (missing parts from reference TRBV15 and TRBJ2-1): DAMVIQNPRYQVTQFGKPVTLSCSQTLNHNVMYWYQQKSSQAPKLLFHYYDKDFNNEADTPDNFQSRRPNTSFCFLDIRSPGLGDTAMYLCATSWSGHEQFFGPGTRLTVL.

At least ten counts were recorded for this clonotype. The rearrangement joins TRBV7-6 to TRBJ2-7; D possibly matches TRBD1 or TRBD2 (6 bases each). The CDR3 is made up of 14 amino acids. V shed 1 base and J shed 7 bases, with 14 bases lying between them. Germline values: CDR1 SGHVS, CDR2 FNYEAQ. CDR3 in amino acids: CASSLVPGAREQYF. The CDR3 DNA follows: TGTGCCAGCAGCTTAGTCCCGGGGGCGAGGGAGCAGTACTTC.

This clonotype was seen many times. The CDR3 DNA reads as TGTGCCAGCAGCTTAGCCTTTAGCAATCAGCCCCAGCATTTT. It translates to CASSLAFSNQPQHF. The chain employs TRBV7-8 and TRBJ1-5, with unresolved D. Trimming pared 0 bases from V and 0 bases from J, leaving 3 bases between. The germline CDR1 and CDR2 sequences are SGHVS and FQNEAQ. The CDR3 runs to 14 residues.

This clonotype was observed a few times. The V call is TRBV4-3, the J call TRBJ2-7, with D perhaps TRBD1 or TRBD2 (5 bases each). This CDR3 has 16 residues. With 0 bases removed from V and 3 bases from J, the gap between germline ends came to 15 bases. Germline V gene sequence: CDR1 LGHNA, CDR2 YSLEER. The CDR3 protein is CASSQEIISGGYEQYF. CDR3 DNA sequence: TGCGCCAGCAGCCAAGAAATTATCTCTGGGGGCTACGAGCAGTACTTC.

The rearrangement links TRBV6-2 or TRBV6-3 to TRBJ2-7; D is unclear. The CDR3 extends over 11 amino acids. The ends were cut back, 5 bases at V and 2 bases at J, with 4 bases in the middle. The V gene's germline CDR1 is MNHEY and CDR2 SVGEGT. The CDR3 nucleotides read TGTGCCAGCAGTGGGGCCTACGAGCAGTACTTC. Translation gives CASSGAYEQYF.

This chain uses TRBV7-9 with TRBJ1-2; D remains ambiguous. V shed 1 base and J shed 6 bases, with 6 bases lying between them. The CDR3 is 12 amino acids. Germline V CDR1 and CDR2: SEHNR, FQNEAQ (reference sequence). The CDR3 DNA reads as TGTGCCAGCAGCTTAGGGGGAAATGGCTACACCTTC. As protein: CASSLGGNGYTF.

The rearrangement links TRBV6-2 or TRBV6-3 to TRBJ2-6; maybe TRBD2 (5 bases). This CDR3 comprises 14 residues. Trimming cost V 6 bases and J 2 bases, with 8 bases left between them. Per the germline V gene, CDR1 is MNHEY and CDR2 is SVGEGT. CDR3 sequence: CASSREPGANVLTF. Written as DNA, the CDR3 is TGTGCCAGCAGCCGGGAACCTGGGGCCAACGTCCTGACTTTC.

The chain uses TRBV12-3 or TRBV12-4 and TRBJ1-4; 9 bases match TRBD1. The V and J ends lost 7 bases and 7 bases, in that order; junction bases with no gene match: 7. The CDR3 has 14 residues. Here the CDR3 reads CASTWGTGSEKLFF. The CDR3 DNA sequence: TGTGCCAGCACCTGGGGGACAGGGTCTGAAAAACTGTTTTTT.

The chain employs TRBV12-3 or TRBV12-4 and TRBJ2-1; 10 nucleotides match TRBD1. Trimming took 8 bases from V and 6 from J; bases not matched to a gene: 7. The CDR3 extends over 14 amino acids. CDR3 region: CASGRDRGPNEQFF. CDR3 in DNA: TGTGCCAGCGGCCGGGACAGGGGACCCAATGAGCAGTTCTTC.

The chain uses TRBV19 and TRBJ2-1; D is uncertain. Germline V CDR1 and CDR2: LNHDA, SQIVND (reference sequence). The CDR3 runs 16 residues. Trimming left V 3 bases short and J 4 bases short, with 16 bases between. CDR3 in amino acids: CASSIVFETAYNEQFF. The CDR3 DNA sequence: TGTGCCAGTAGTATCGTCTTTGAGACCGCATACAATGAGCAGTTCTTC.

This clonotype was found a few times. This chain joins TRBV7-2 and TRBJ2-7; 9 bases match TRBD2. V dropped 3 bases and J dropped 1; count of bases not matched to a gene: 4. This CDR3 comprises 15 residues. From germline, CDR1 is SGHTA and CDR2 FQGNSA. CDR3 loop: CASSFGRGGSYEQYF. The CDR3 coding sequence is TGTGCCAGCAGCTTCGGGCGGGGGGGTTCCTACGAGCAGTACTTC.

This clonotype showed up many times. This rearrangement joins TRBV2 to TRBJ1-2; no reliable D call. V dropped 6 bases and J dropped 6 bases, with 17 bases sitting between them. CDR3 length equals 14 residues. Germline CDR1 is SNHLY and CDR2 is FYNNEI. CDR3 DNA sequence: TGTGCCAGCAGGATTTCTCTGGGAGGCCATGGCTACACCTTC. This codes for CASRISLGGHGYTF.

This clonotype was seen at least ten times. The DNA for the CDR3 is TGCGCCAGCAGCCCGGACAGGCGTGGCTCTGGGGCCAACGTCCTGACTTTC. Its protein product is CASSPDRRGSGANVLTF. The chain joins TRBV4-1 to TRBJ2-6, with 7 bases that match TRBD1. The germline V gene has CDR1 MGHRA and CDR2 YSYEKL. After removal of 4 bases from V and 0 bases from J, the junction contained 6 bases not matched to a gene. There are 17 residues in the CDR3.

This clonotype has at least ten counts. This chain uses TRBV6-4 with TRBJ2-1, with a tentative D call TRBD2 (7 bases). With 5 bases removed from V and 8 bases from J, the gap between germline ends came to 22 bases. CDR1 and CDR2 from the germline V gene are MRHNA and SNTAGT. This CDR3 spans 16 amino acids. The CDR3 loop reads CASSNMAGDTTDEQFF. The CDR3 DNA reads TGTGCCAGCAGTAATATGGCGGGGGACACGACGGATGAGCAGTTCTTC.

V gene TRBV7-9 combines with J gene TRBJ2-3, with a weak D call TRBD1 (5 bases). The V gene lost 1 base and the J gene lost 5 bases, with 10 bases spanning the gap. Germline assignment: CDR1 SEHNR and CDR2 FQNEAQ (reference sequence). The CDR3 sequence is 14 residues long. CDR3: CASSLGSGQDTQYF. For the CDR3, the DNA is TGTGCCAGCAGCTTAGGATCAGGGCAAGATACGCAGTATTTT.

This clonotype was detected ten times or more. The J gene is TRBJ2-2, the V gene TRBV6-2 or TRBV6-3; the match to TRBD2 covers 9 bases. The CDR3 sequence is 13 residues long. The V and J ends lost 7 bases and 3 bases, in that order; junction bases with no gene match: 0. Germline V lookup: CDR1 MNHEY, CDR2 SVGEGT. The CDR3 sequence is CASTSGDTGELFF. Here the CDR3 DNA reads TGTGCCAGCACTAGCGGGGACACCGGGGAGCTGTTTTTT.

This clonotype was detected once. In DNA, the CDR3 is TGTGCCAGCAGTTACCGGGACAGGGGGGGCCAGCCCCAGCATTTT. This gives the protein CASSYRDRGGQPQHF. The genes are TRBV12-3 or TRBV12-4 and TRBJ1-5; 11 bases are a match to TRBD1. The CDR3 is 15 residues long. Trimming removed 4 bases from V and 7 bases from J; junction bases left unmatched: 6.

This clonotype was picked up one time. A read error may be the cause here, since a much bigger clone is one base away. J is TRBJ2-7 and V is TRBV27; D remains ambiguous. V lost 5 bases, J lost 7 bases, and 15 bases lay in between. The V gene's germline CDR1 is MNHEY and CDR2 SMNVEV (reference sequence). The CDR3 loop spans 13 amino acids. For the CDR3, the DNA is TGTGCCAGCAGTATTGACCGGGCCATGGAGCAGTACTTC. Translating it yields CASSIDRAMEQYF.